Included here is one T cell receptor (beta chain) sequence, with context. The antigen is unknown. The source of the sample is a study of T cells in women clearing cervical HPV infection. Overall study findings and caveats: T-cell numbers per sample were unknown and may explain richness differences.

TCRdb's copy holds only in-frame clones and misses some; the assay was immunoSEQ multiplex PCR. The sample table includes roughly 35,000 clones. This clonotype was obtained from a woman between 18 and 69 years old with a cervical HPV16 infection that either progressed to CIN3+ or cleared (not recorded which). Sequencing used blood buffy coat.

The CDR3 reads CSASGSTGELFF. The sequenced CDR3 bases are TGCAGTGCCTCAGGGAGCACCGGGGAG. The chain has TRBV20-1 and TRBJ2-2, with D possibly being TRBD1 or TRBD2 (5 bases each). The CDR3 extends 3 residues past the end of the read, so its final part is completed from the germline J gene. V lost 6 bases and J lost 4, with 9 bases in between. This CDR3 is 12 amino acids long. The germline V gene encodes CDR1 DFQATT and CDR2 SNEGSKA (reference sequence).